This entry features one TCR beta chain sequence. Its antigen is unknown. Base qualities were left out, and no much larger clone turns up one base away. Libraries were prepared through the immunoSEQ multiplex PCR assay. The multiplex PCR relied on a mix of 60 forward primers for TCR Vbeta segments and 13 reverse primers for TCR Jbeta segments. A multiplex PCR assay on genomic DNA amplified the CDR3 region of rearranged TCR beta genes. The amplified TCR beta libraries were sequenced on the Illumina HiSeq System as 87-base-pair reads. Per the original workflow: A later analysis tallied roughly 76 million unique TCR beta chains across the 650 to 750 repertoires, and around 9.9 million of those chains were shared by two or more donors. Raw reads were error-corrected and collapsed into unique sequences by a nearest-neighbor algorithm in which closely related sequences were merged to remove PCR and sequencing errors. To assign V, D and J gene segments, CDR3 sequences were aligned to IMGT reference sequences. For a sequence to be retained, at least a six-nucleotide match to both a V gene segment and a J gene segment was required. Rearrangements were called productive when the CDR3 lacked stop codons and stayed in frame with V and J; all others were non-productive. CDR3 was defined by IMGT convention, running from the second conserved V-encoded cysteine to the conserved J-encoded phenylalanine. In an earlier analysis of 587 of the donors, sequences lacking an unambiguous match to a single V gene segment were excluded. In an earlier analysis of a few hundred of the donors, V segments were called functional above 56.7% productive rearrangements and were called segregating when the between-donor standard deviation exceeded 5%. A statistical classification framework was built for diagnosing cytomegalovirus status from the catalog of TCR beta chain sequences. In a later analysis, TCR nucleotide sequences were compared against IMGT/GENE-DB human TR gene sequences so that V and J genes could be assigned. Using the TCRdist pipeline, a later analysis assigned CDR3 sequences along with most-parsimonious VDJ recombination scenarios. In a later analysis, each TCR beta chain was defined by its CDR3 amino acid sequence together with its V-gene family, and reads lacking a unique V-gene family were excluded. To address suspected cross-contamination and a sequencing artifact, a later analysis removed a few hundred highly shared, low-generation-probability nucleotide sequences. A later analysis calculated a clonal expansion index for each public chain from normalized within-repertoire ranks of inferred template counts. A later analysis computed generation probabilities with a VDJ recombination model fitted to out-of-frame rearrangements, and checked the results against IGoR. Hypergeometric tests were used in a later analysis to score TCR-TCR, TCR-HLA and TCR-CMV co-occurrence, with a repertoire-size bias correction applied to the TCR pairs. A later analysis estimated false discovery rates by permuting HLA or CMV assignments 20 times. A later analysis grouped co-occurring TCRs with DBSCAN, adding TCRdist sequence similarity when clustering within HLA-allele-positive subsets. Repertoires with fewer than 30,000 or more than 120,000 public chains were left out of co-occurrence clustering, as were about 5 repertoires with anomalous nucleotide sharing. Not all clones reach the TCRdb copy of this immuneACCESS table, which keeps in-frame sequences only. Checked studies attribute under half of the gap to unresolved V genes and leave the rest unexplained. Clone size and the V and J calls come from that table; the DNA yielded D and trimming. The sample profile shows approximately 150,000 clones; 70% to 90% of them were found once. The ten largest account for just over 2.5% of the sample.

The sample is drawn from a study of cytomegalovirus exposure and HLA in healthy donors (dated by TCRdb to between 2016 and 2019). For context, the study as a whole: According to an earlier analysis of a few hundred of the donors, 200 million or so T cells yielded 120 million or so unique TCR beta sequences and 276 Gb of sequence data. An early release that covered roughly 600 HLA-typed donors contained about 300 gigabases of sequencing data and 70 million to 100 million unique TCR sequences. Of the roughly 400 genotyped donors, approximately 80% fell in the genetic ancestry cluster associated with self-reported Caucasian donors. The study was designed to test whether signatures of past pathogen exposure could be identified by cataloging public T cell receptors. Using immunosequencing, the study profiled T cell repertoires from fewer than 850 subjects and related those repertoires to cytomegalovirus serostatus. Along with the approximately 670-subject first cohort, a separate validation cohort of around 110 different subjects was used. High-throughput TCR immunosequencing, statistical association of individual TCRs with disease status, and machine learning were combined to predict cytomegalovirus infection status. A later analysis re-examined previously published TCR beta repertoires from about 700 donors and added high-resolution HLA genotyping to investigate patterns of TCR occurrence. The later analysis used no new phenotypic data to find candidate immune exposures, relying instead on TCR beta sequences and their occurrence across donors. An earlier analysis of around 640 of the donors used high-throughput TCR beta sequencing to judge whether each TCR beta V gene segment behaved as functional or pseudogenic. Alongside the repertoire data, information on donor age, sex, ethnicity and CMV serostatus was compiled. A later genetic analysis used genome-wide SNP genotypes for about 65% of the 666 donors, treating that subset as a discovery cohort. All discovery cohort repertoires had been generated using a single sequencing platform. HLA typing covered class I and class II loci at four-digit resolution. The number of donors typed differed by locus, with 629-630 for A, B, C, DRB1 and DQB1, 522 for DQA1, approximately 570 for DPA1, and 472 for DPB1. A handful of DR-DQ haplotypes were handled as single units for association and clustering because linkage in the cohort was strong. On average, around 230,000 unique TCR beta nucleotide sequences were sequenced per donor among several hundred genotyped donors of the cohort, with around 19% of those sequences being non-productive.

The cohort comprised under 700 healthy bone marrow donors. All cohort members were sampled while nominally healthy, although unrecorded immune exposures were likely present. The donor was CMV seropositive and belonged to the group of 250 to 300 seropositive cohort members. Every donor gave a peripheral blood sample, and the peripheral blood mononuclear cells from that sample were used for TCR beta sequencing. Genomic DNA extraction from the blood cell samples was performed with the Qiagen DNeasy Blood Extraction Kit. What the research found in general, with its limitations: In this cohort, only TCR beta chains were sequenced, and detectable features were limited by the absence of alpha or paired-chain data. Because HLA typing was unavailable for some donors at each locus, only the typed subset was used in association tests. Assigning TCR associations to individual alleles was difficult when HLA alleles, especially DR and DQ, strongly co-occurred. Over 15 rarely observed V segments, including chromosome 9 orphons, were excluded from the earlier analysis of several hundred of the donors because counts were too low. In a later genetic analysis, a missense DCLRE1C variant was associated with V-gene and J-gene trimming of TCR beta chains, and the association was replicated in an independent cohort. Broadly in line with IMGT annotations, most TCR beta V segments showed up in productive rearrangements about 87% or about 30% of the time in an earlier analysis of some 590 of the donors. In the study, roughly 160 TCR beta chains were listed as associated with cytomegalovirus. A cluster of highly shared sequence variants was judged likely to be a technical artifact of the sequencing pipeline. Several of the top co-occurrence clusters appeared to be linked to parvovirus B19, influenza, CMV and Epstein-Barr virus, according to a later analysis. According to a later analysis, TCR association rates differed among HLA loci, with DRB1 alleles showing the most associated TCRs and HLA-C alleles showing the fewest. In vitro tests confirmed that a few of the cytomegalovirus-associated TCR beta chains recognize cytomegalovirus antigens. Compared with equally common non-associated chains, HLA-associated TCR beta chains in a later analysis were more clonally expanded and had lower generation probabilities. According to a later genetic analysis, donors in an Asian-associated ancestry cluster had fewer N-insertions in productive TCRs than the roughly 660-donor mean. A further reported finding was that TCR beta sequences accurately predicted the HLA-A and HLA-B alleles for most subjects in the first cohort. The authors suggested that the approach could potentially be generalized to other disease states and immunological phenotypes. Specific HLA alleles were associated with some 15,000 TCR beta sequences at a false discovery rate of 0.05 in a later analysis. For the cohort, immune exposure information was limited to CMV serostatus. Most TCR sequences were observed very rarely across donors, whereas some public TCRs were present in many individuals. According to a later analysis, most CMV-associated TCR beta chains appeared to be HLA-restricted, and the HLA associations seemed to be driven largely by CMV exposure. The classifier was reported to diagnose cytomegalovirus status with high specificity and sensitivity in both the original cohort and the validation cohort. The presence/absence analyses assumed that sequencing depth was roughly uniform across donors, and that assumption may not be true. Linkage disequilibrium might explain the correlated functional status among segregating V segments, but an unknown experimental factor could not be ruled out. Because the 87-base-pair reads could not distinguish some IMGT-functional V segments, including TRBV6-2 and TRBV6-3, those segments were excluded.

CDR1 and CDR2 were assigned from the germline V gene as SGHTA and FQGTGA. Cut back by 6 bases and 8 bases, the V and J ends lie 19 bases apart. The CDR3 spans 14 residues, from the cysteine through the phenylalanine. CDR3 DNA only is kept here, 42 bases in frame from base 1. This TCR was sampled from a man younger than 45 in good health and CMV-seropositive. Rearrangement joined TRBV7-3 to TRBJ1-2, with the D gene uncertain. The sequencing sample was made of PBMCs. This receptor carries the CDR3 CASSLEPSSGGYTF. Read as DNA, the sequence is TGTGCCAGCAGTTTAGAACCCTCCTCGGGGGGCTACACCTTC.